The 9 T cell receptor beta chains below all came from one sample that was sequenced in a study of shared clonotypes between healthy human individuals. The method was immunoSEQ multiplex PCR; TCRdb's version includes in-frame clones alone and lacks a portion of them. Found here are over 950,000 clones, about 80% of them singletons; the top ten hold 0.89%. The sequenced sample consisted of memory CD4+ T cells from PBMCs. The sample's subset: CD45RA-negative fraction. These receptors all come from a man aged 18 to 29 in good health. Some clones in this sample may be carry-over from other donors' samples.

This rearrangement joins TRBV7-2 to TRBJ2-5; 7 nucleotides match TRBD1. The CDR3 sequence is 13 residues long. Trimming cost V 4 bases and J 3 bases; bases outside gene matches: 2. Germline V gene lookup returns CDR1 SGHTA and CDR2 FQGNSA. The CDR3 DNA reads as TGTGCCAGCAGCTCGGGACAGAAAGAGACCCAGTACTTC. Translated: CASSSGQKETQYF.

The gene calls are TRBV5-6 and TRBJ2-7, with TRBD1 identical over 8 bases. CDR1 and CDR2 (germline): SGHDT, YYEEEE. After removal of 3 bases from V and 6 bases from J, the junction contained 5 bases not matched to a gene. The CDR3 runs 13 residues. The CDR3 spells CASSSRTGREQYF. Here the CDR3 DNA reads TGTGCCAGCAGCTCACGGACAGGGCGCGAGCAGTACTTC.

This clone has at least ten counts. CDR3 sequence reads: CASSSRWSTRAFF. Here the CDR3 DNA reads TGTGCCAGCAGTTCCCGCTGGTCAACTCGGGCTTTCTTT. The V call is TRBV27, the J call TRBJ1-1; no clear D. Germline V gives CDR1 MNHEY, CDR2 SMNVEV (reference sequence). The CDR3 contains 13 residues. Deletions cut 4 bases from V and 11 bases from J, with 17 bases between.

Comment on this clone: This specimen includes other DNA sequences encoding the same CDR3. The chain recombines TRBV2 with TRBJ2-5; 8 bases agree with TRBD1. The CDR3 runs 13 residues. Germline V gene lookup returns CDR1 SNHLY and CDR2 FYNNEI. Germline trimming cut 5 bases from V and 2 bases from J; bases unmatched to any gene: 1. The CDR3 DNA follows: TGTGCCAGCAGTCGACAGGGGCAAGAGACCCAGTACTTC. Translating gives CASSRQGQETQYF.

Note on this clone: A much larger clone differs from this one at a single base, so this may be a read error. The CDR3 reads CASSLNNEQFF. DNA of the CDR3: TGTGCCAGCAGCTTAAACAATGAGCAGTTCTTC. The chain is built from TRBV7-3 and TRBJ2-1; D gene uncertain. Trimming took 1 base from V and 5 from J, leaving 0 bases between them. Germline values: CDR1 SGHTA, CDR2 FQGTGA. This CDR3 comprises 11 residues.

The V and J genes are TRBV19 and TRBJ2-1; no firm D call. The CDR3 is made up of 13 amino acids. The germline V gene has CDR1 LNHDA and CDR2 SQIVND (reference sequence). Trimming pared 3 bases from V and 8 bases from J, leaving 11 bases between. DNA of the CDR3: TGTGCCAGTAGTATCTTCTCCAGCTATGAGCAGTTCTTC. Protein: CASSIFSSYEQFF.

The genes are TRBV9 and TRBJ1-2; no definite D call. The CDR3 loop spans 13 amino acids. Per germline, CDR1 SGDLS and CDR2 YYNGEE. With 3 bases removed from V and 2 bases from J, the gap between germline ends came to 8 bases. CDR3 loop: CASSDRTNYGYTF. The CDR3 DNA follows: TGTGCCAGCAGCGACCGGACGAACTATGGCTACACCTTC.

The chain employs TRBV28 and TRBJ2-2, with 10 bases that match TRBD1. The J segment lost 5 bases and the V segment lost 4 bases, leaving 4 bases of the junction unmatched. Looked up from germline, CDR1 is MDHEN and CDR2 is SYDVKM. This CDR3 is 15 amino acids long. CDR3 sequence reads: CASSWDRGRTGELFF. CDR3 DNA: TGTGCCAGCAGTTGGGACAGGGGAAGGACCGGGGAGCTGTTTTTT.

The chain joins TRBV9 to TRBJ2-2; the D is unclear. The CDR3 runs 12 residues. CDR1 and CDR2 (germline): SGDLS, YYNGEE. The V and J ends lost 6 bases and 6 bases respectively, with 9 bases between them. CDR3 region: CASTGIAGELFF. In DNA form, the CDR3 reads TGTGCCAGCACTGGGATCGCCGGGGAGCTGTTTTTT.